The rows below give T cell receptor beta chains drawn from one sample of a study of T cell clonotyping in hematopoietic cell transplantation. The protocol was immunoSEQ multiplex PCR, while the TCRdb copy is restricted to in-frame clones and leaves out a portion. This sample yields 25,000 or so clones, of which less than 75% are seen a single time; approximately 6.3% belongs to the top ten. The source was peripheral blood mononuclear cells, collected before stem cell transplant. The receptors stem from a man in his fifties or sixties with myelodysplastic syndrome. Some clones in this sample may be carry-over from other donors' samples. Each CDR3 is given with its conserved first and last residue. A D gene is named only where the DNA matches it firmly. Clone sizes are given selectively: once, few, many, or a class where the clone is expanded.

j_call	v_call	d_call	clone_size	cdr3_aa	cdr3_nt
TRBJ1-5	TRBV28	NA	NA	CASSPDNRPQHF	TGTGCCAGCAGCCCCGACAATCGGCCCCAGCATTTT
TRBJ1-1	TRBV19	TRBD1	NA	CASSIRRDRVTEAFF	TGTGCCAGTAGTATCCGCCGGGACAGGGTAACTGAAGCTTTCTTT
TRBJ2-3	TRBV4-1	TRBD2	medium-sized	CASSPILAVVTDTQYF	TGCGCCAGCAGCCCTATCCTAGCGGTGGTCACAGATACGCAGTATTTT
TRBJ2-3	TRBV7-2	NA	NA	CASSRDSTDTQYF	TGTGCCAGCAGCCGCGACTCAACAGATACGCAGTATTTT
TRBJ2-5	TRBV7-9	NA	NA	CASSLGQETQYF	TGTGCCAGCAGCTTGGGCCAAGAGACCCAGTACTTC
TRBJ1-2	TRBV30	NA	NA	CAWSEGIYGYTF	TGTGCCTGGAGTGAGGGGATTTATGGCTACACCTTC
TRBJ1-2	TRBV2	NA	NA	CASSVRGNYGYTF	TGTGCCAGCAGTGTTAGGGGGAACTATGGCTACACCTTC
TRBJ2-5	TRBV5-6	TRBD1	NA	CASISLGQGLETQYF	TGTGCCAGCATCTCTCTGGGACAGGGGCTGGAGACCCAGTACTTC
TRBJ2-7	TRBV7-2	NA	NA	CASSLLGGGPNEQYF	TGTGCCAGCAGCTTATTAGGGGGAGGGCCCAACGAGCAGTACTTC
TRBJ1-1	TRBV5-1	NA	NA	CASSLVGTEAFF	TGCGCCAGCAGCTTGGTAGGCACTGAAGCTTTCTTT
TRBJ2-7	TRBV7-2	NA	NA	CASSSQGYEQYF	TGTGCCAGCAGCTCTCAGGGTTACGAGCAGTACTTC
TRBJ2-7	TRBV28	NA	few	CASSTLSYEQYF	TGTGCCAGCAGTACCCTATCCTACGAGCAGTACTTC
TRBJ1-1	TRBV4-3	NA	NA	CASSQDRSGYEAFF	TGCGCCAGCAGCCAAGATCGGTCGGGCTATGAAGCTTTCTTT
TRBJ2-7	TRBV29-1	NA	NA	CSVEDSSSYEQYF	TGCAGCGTTGAAGACTCCAGCTCCTACGAGCAGTACTTC
TRBJ2-3	TRBV10-3	NA	NA	CARRGDTQYF	TGTGCCAGGCGTGGGGATACGCAGTATTTT
TRBJ1-5	TRBV6-5	TRBD1	NA	CASSSTAGGGPQHF	TGTGCCAGCAGCTCCACGGCAGGGGGTGGGCCCCAGCATTTT
TRBJ1-2	TRBV5-6	NA	NA	CASSLALTDYGYTF	TGTGCCAGCAGCTTGGCGCTGACAGACTATGGCTACACCTTC
TRBJ1-1	TRBV5-6	NA	NA	CASSSYTVTEAFF	TGTGCCAGCAGCTCCTACACGGTAACTGAAGCTTTCTTT
TRBJ1-2	TRBV27	NA	NA	CASSSIANYGYTF	TGTGCCAGCAGTTCTATCGCTAACTATGGCTACACCTTC
TRBJ1-1	TRBV25-1	NA	NA	CASMRNTEAFF	TGTGCCAGCATGAGGAACACTGAAGCTTTCTTT
TRBJ1-1	TRBV9	NA	once	CASSAGGTANTEAFF	TGTGCCAGCAGCGCGGGCGGGACGGCGAACACTGAAGCTTTCTTT
TRBJ2-7	TRBV30	NA	NA	CAWSGWGSPYEQYF	TGTGCCTGGAGTGGTTGGGGGAGCCCCTACGAGCAGTACTTC
TRBJ1-4	TRBV30	NA	NA	CAWETGEKLFF	TGTGCCTGGGAGACAGGCGAAAAACTGTTTTTT
TRBJ2-7	TRBV7-2	TRBD2	NA	CASRRAPPQAGGLYEQYF	TGTGCCAGCAGACGGGCCCCTCCTCAAGCGGGGGGTTTGTACGAGCAGTACTTC
TRBJ2-7	TRBV11-2	NA	NA	CASSPPLRDEQYF	TGTGCCAGCAGCCCGCCCCTAAGGGACGAGCAGTACTTC
TRBJ2-5	TRBV6-1	NA	NA	CASTRQETQYF	TGTGCCAGCACCAGACAAGAGACCCAGTACTTC
TRBJ1-5	TRBV29-1	TRBD1	once	CSVGTGINQPQHF	TGCAGCGTTGGGACAGGCATCAATCAGCCCCAGCATTTT
TRBJ1-2	TRBV29-1	NA	few	CSVEGASPTLYGYTF	TGCAGCGTTGAAGGAGCCAGCCCCACACTCTATGGCTACACCTTC
TRBJ2-7	TRBV2	TRBD1	NA	CASTLDRASYEQYF	TGTGCCAGCACCCTCGACAGGGCGTCCTACGAGCAGTACTTC
TRBJ2-7	TRBV5-6	NA	NA	CASSFTTGSYEQYF	TGTGCCAGCAGCTTCACGACAGGCTCCTACGAGCAGTACTTC
TRBJ1-2	TRBV5-6	NA	once	CASSLMGRHYYGYTF	TGTGCCAGCAGCTTGATGGGGAGGCATTACTATGGCTACACCTTC
TRBJ2-7	TRBV28	NA	few	CASSPVTGPSYEQYF	TGTGCCAGCAGCCCTGTTACGGGACCAAGCTACGAGCAGTACTTC
TRBJ2-1	TRBV30	TRBD2	once	CAWSPGLAINEQFF	TGTGCCTGGAGTCCGGGACTAGCAATTAATGAGCAGTTCTTC
TRBJ1-5	TRBV25-1	NA	medium-sized	CASSEGNGVSESQHF	TGTGCCAGCAGTGAAGGAAACGGTGTCTCGGAGTCCCAGCATTTT
TRBJ1-2	TRBV28	TRBD1	NA	CASSPPGQGGERPGYTF	TGTGCCAGCAGTCCTCCGGGACAGGGAGGGGAGCGGCCGGGCTACACCTTC
TRBJ2-1	TRBV6-5	TRBD1	NA	CASSLFGTQGNEQFF	TGTGCCAGCAGTCTATTTGGGACACAGGGGAATGAGCAGTTCTTC
TRBJ1-5	TRBV4-2	NA	NA	CASSQIQGNQPQHF	TGTGCCAGCAGCCAAATTCAGGGCAATCAGCCCCAGCATTTT
TRBJ2-5	TRBV30	NA	NA	CAWRGGPPETQYF	TGTGCCTGGAGAGGGGGACCTCCCGAGACCCAGTACTTC